The T cell receptor (beta chain) described here comes from a study of blood T cell repertoires in COVID-19. Across the study: The United States, Italy and Spain were the sources of the acute and convalescent COVID-19 samples. Sample material is recorded as cDNA or gDNA derived from T cells, B-cell-depleted T cells, or PBMCs.

Profiled with immunoSEQ multiplex PCR; TCRdb holds only in-frame clones, not every one. The profile covers over 100,000 clones, with approximately 84% appearing a single time and roughly a quarter taken by the ten largest. Germline V lookup: CDR1 MDHEN, CDR2 SYDVKM. V shed 10 bases and J 3 bases; nucleotides not matched to a gene: 4. This CDR3 spans 13 amino acids. The sequence was obtained from a man aged 60 to 69 with acute or convalescent COVID-19. The rearrangement links TRBV28 to TRBJ1-4, with 8 bases identical to TRBD1. The sample was peripheral blood. The CDR3 loop is CATQGAANEKLFF. Here the CDR3 DNA reads TGTGCCACCCAGGGGGCGGCTAATGAAAAACTGTTTTTT. The whole variable domain, remainder taken from reference TRBV28 and TRBJ1-4, is DVKVTQSSRYLVKRTGEKVFLECVQDMDHENMFWYRQDPGLGLRLIYFSYDVKMKEKGDIPEGYSVSREKKERFSLILESASTNQTSMYLCATQGAANEKLFFGSGTQLSVL.